Listed here is a single T cell receptor (beta chain). This table comes from immunoSEQ multiplex PCR, and its TCRdb copy is limited to in-frame clones, with some not included. The table includes about 74,000 clones, roughly 80% detected once. The sample comes from a study of blood T cell repertoires in COVID-19. Study details: The analysed material was cDNA or gDNA that came from T cells, B-cell-depleted T cells, or PBMCs.

CDR1 is SGHAT, CDR2 FQNNGV, per germline. This CDR3 comprises 15 residues. Trimming removed 1 base from V and 2 bases from J; junction bases left unmatched: 5. This TCR came from a man older than 75 with acute or convalescent COVID-19. V and J are TRBV11-2 and TRBJ2-7; TRBD1 agrees at 7 bases. The sample was peripheral blood. DNA for the CDR3: TGTGCCAGCAGCTTAGCCGGGACAGTTGCCTACGAGCAGTACTTC. Amino acids: CASSLAGTVAYEQYF.